One sample yielded the 16 T cell receptor beta chains listed below, sequenced in a study of T cells in tuberculosis. Sequencing used immunoSEQ multiplex PCR; TCRdb keeps in-frame clones, though not all of them. The sample contains tens of thousands of clones, roughly 89% of which appear only once. The specimen was PBMCs. The receptors come from a donor between 5 and 29 years old with latent tuberculosis or without tuberculosis infection.

The V and J genes are TRBV19 and TRBJ2-1; 11 nucleotides align to TRBD2. Germline lookup yields CDR1 LNHDA and CDR2 SQIVND (reference sequence). Trimming took 8 bases from V and 3 from J; bases not matched to a gene: 6. This CDR3 region has 15 residues. CDR3 in DNA: TGTGCCAGTCGAACGACTAGCGGGAACTACAATGAGCAGTTCTTC. Residues: CASRTTSGNYNEQFF.

This chain's CDR3 is CASSDRIPGQGPSNYGYTF. CDR3 sequence (DNA): TGTGCCAGCAGTGACAGGATACCGGGACAGGGACCTAGTAACTATGGCTACACCTTC. The chain links TRBV6-4 to TRBJ1-2, with 9 bases identical to TRBD1. The trim removed 2 bases at V and 1 base at J, leaving 14 bases unmatched. Germline V lookup: CDR1 MRHNA, CDR2 SNTAGT. The CDR3 contains 19 residues.

J is TRBJ1-5 and V is TRBV5-6, with 10 bases lining up with TRBD1. Germline V gives CDR1 SGHDT, CDR2 YYEEEE. J lost 6 bases, V lost 0 bases, and 6 bases had no gene match. This CDR3 region has 16 residues. The CDR3 protein is CASSLAGWTGGQPQHF. The DNA for the CDR3 is TGTGCCAGCAGCTTGGCGGGTTGGACAGGGGGTCAGCCCCAGCATTTT.

The chain has TRBV4-1 and TRBJ2-7, with no clear D. Germline lookup yields CDR1 MGHRA and CDR2 YSYEKL. CDR3 length: 16 residues. Trimming took 1 base from V and 2 from J, leaving 15 bases between them. The CDR3 nucleotides are TGCGCCAGCAGCCAAGCCGGCGGCGGATTCCCCTACGAGCAGTACTTC. Translating gives CASSQAGGGFPYEQYF.

J is TRBJ1-4 and V is TRBV5-1; D remains ambiguous. The V and J ends lost 2 bases and 2 bases respectively, with 10 bases between them. This CDR3 region has 15 residues. The V gene's germline CDR1 is SGHRS and CDR2 YFSETQ. Written as DNA, the CDR3 is TGCGCCAGCAGCTTAGAGGGCAGTACTAATGAAAAACTGTTTTTT. This translates into CASSLEGSTNEKLFF.

CDR3 residues: CASSDGLAGRETQYF. The CDR3, as DNA: TGTGCCAGCAGTGATGGGCTAGCGGGCAGAGAGACCCAGTACTTC. The gene calls are TRBV6-1 and TRBJ2-5, with 8 bases that match TRBD2. CDR1 is MNHNS and CDR2 is SASEGT in the germline V gene. V was pared by 3 bases and J by 4 bases, with 7 bases of the junction left unmatched. This CDR3 region has 15 residues.

The chain is built from TRBV5-6 and TRBJ1-5, with 8 bases that match TRBD1. Per germline, CDR1 SGHDT and CDR2 YYEEEE. The J segment lost 3 bases and the V segment lost 0 bases, leaving 5 bases of the junction unmatched. This CDR3 contains 16 residues. CDR3 DNA sequence: TGTGCCAGCAGCTTGGGAATGGACAGGGTCAATCAGCCCCAGCATTTT. It specifies CASSLGMDRVNQPQHF. Full variable domain (rest looked up from reference TRBV5-6 and TRBJ1-5): DAGVTQSPTHLIKTRGQQVTLRCSPKSGHDTVSWYQQALGQGPQFIFQYYEEEERQRGNFPDRFSGHQFPNYSSELNVNALLLGDSALYLCASSLGMDRVNQPQHFGDGTRLSIL.

The genes are TRBV27 and TRBJ1-1; D gene uncertain. From germline, CDR1 is MNHEY and CDR2 SMNVEV (reference sequence). The CDR3 sequence is 15 residues long. The V end lost 0 bases, the J end lost 4 bases, and 12 bases lay between the germline ends. This chain's CDR3 is CASSLSTLGSTEAFF. The CDR3 nucleotides read TGTGCCAGCAGTTTATCGACCCTAGGGAGCACTGAAGCTTTCTTT.

CDR3 region: CASSSGSAPYGYTF. CDR3 nucleotides: TGTGCCAGCAGCTCAGGGTCCGCGCCCTATGGCTACACCTTC. The chain links TRBV6-5 to TRBJ1-2, with D perhaps TRBD1 (5 bases). Between the trimmed V and J ends, which lost 6 bases and 4 bases, there was a span of 15 bases. Germline V gene lookup returns CDR1 MNHEY and CDR2 SVGAGI. This CDR3 is built from 14 residues.

This clone was seen a single time. V usage is TRBV6-5 and J usage is TRBJ2-7; D is unresolved. The CDR3 length is 13 residues. V was trimmed by 10 bases and J by 0 bases, leaving 13 bases between them. The germline CDR1 and CDR2 sequences are MNHEY and SVGAGI. The CDR3 sequence: CATSRRSSYEQYF. For the CDR3, the DNA is TGTGCCACCTCGAGAAGAAGCTCCTACGAGCAGTACTTC.

V usage is TRBV30 and J usage is TRBJ1-1; D possibly corresponds to TRBD1 (5 bases). The germline CDR1 and CDR2 sequences are GTSNPN and SVGIG (reference sequence). The CDR3 spans 14 residues. V shed 3 bases and J shed 4 bases, with 15 bases lying between them. The CDR3 here is CAWRGGDPGTEAFF. CDR3 nucleotide sequence: TGTGCCTGGAGGGGGGGGGACCCGGGCACTGAAGCTTTCTTT. Full variable domain (outside the CDR3, taken from reference TRBV30 and TRBJ1-1): SQTIHQWPATLVQPVGSPLSLECTVEGTSNPNLYWYRQAAGRGLQLLFYSVGIGQISSEVPQNLSASRPQDRQFILSSKKLLLSDSGFYLCAWRGGDPGTEAFFGQGTRLTVV.

J is TRBJ1-2 and V is TRBV19; D may be TRBD1 (6 bases). V was shortened by 5 bases and J by 5 bases, with 15 bases between the two germline ends. This CDR3 comprises 14 residues. Germline lookup yields CDR1 LNHDA and CDR2 SQIVND (reference sequence). The DNA for the CDR3 is TGTGCCAGTAGTGCGACGTGGGGGCAGTATGGCTACACCTTC. Translated, it gives CASSATWGQYGYTF.

This chain links TRBV4-1 with TRBJ2-3; maybe TRBD1 (6 bases). The germline CDR1 and CDR2 sequences are MGHRA and YSYEKL. The CDR3 loop spans 11 amino acids. Trimming stripped 5 bases from V and 6 bases from J, with 6 bases between. The DNA for the CDR3 is TGCGCCAGCAGCAGGGGGGATACGCAGTATTTT. Protein product: CASSRGDTQYF.

The CDR3 loop is CASSEGTGPYNEQFF. CDR3 nucleotides: TGTGCCAGCAGTGAGGGGACTGGGCCATACAATGAGCAGTTCTTC. The chain employs TRBV2 and TRBJ2-1; weak D call: TRBD2 (6 bases). CDR3 length: 15 amino acids. Germline V gene data show CDR1 as SNHLY and CDR2 as FYNNEI. The V end lost 3 bases, the J end lost 4 bases, and 13 bases lay between the germline ends.

The chain links TRBV5-1 to TRBJ2-2; D perhaps matches TRBD1 (6 bases). The V and J ends lost 4 bases and 1 base respectively, with 17 bases between them. The CDR3 loop spans 17 amino acids. Germline V gene sequence: CDR1 SGHRS, CDR2 YFSETQ. The CDR3 region has the DNA TGCGCCAGCAGCCCTCTCCAAACAGGGTTGAACACCGGGGAGCTGTTTTTT. Amino acid sequence: CASSPLQTGLNTGELFF.

The chain combines TRBV6-1 with TRBJ2-7; TRBD1 agrees at 8 bases. The germline CDR1 and CDR2 sequences are MNHNS and SASEGT. The CDR3 covers 15 residues. Trimming removed 0 bases from V and 0 bases from J; junction bases left unmatched: 1. The CDR3, as DNA: TGTGCCAGCAGTGAAGCGGGGACAGGCTCCTACGAGCAGTACTTC. Translated: CASSEAGTGSYEQYF.